Each of the 24 T cell receptor beta chains below was sequenced from the same sample in a study of T cells in Graves' hyperthyroidism and ophthalmopathy. Amplification yielded TCR beta CDR3 regions, with RNA transcripts as the source. When the TCR CDR3 underwent first-round RT-PCR, the HTBI primer set was used. MiXCR, run by TCRdb on the multiplex PCR reads, gives a single entry per CDR3 protein. Of about 620,000 distinct CDR3 sequences listed, around 15% are singletons. The sequenced sample was blood. These receptor sequences come from a woman in her thirties with Graves' hyperthyroidism.

The rearrangement links TRBV7-9 to TRBJ2-2; 11 bases line up with TRBD2. CDR3 length: 19 residues. V was clipped by 5 bases and J by 0 bases; unmatched bases: 11. CDR1 is SEHNR and CDR2 is FQNEAQ in the germline V gene (reference sequence). The CDR3 is CASSPFLSGRATNTGELFF. CDR3 nucleotide sequence: TGTGCCAGCAGCCCTTTCCTTAGCGGGAGGGCCACGAACACCGGGGAGCTGTTTTTT.

At least ten counts were recorded for this clonotype. The chain is built from TRBV2 and TRBJ2-1; 12 bases agree with TRBD2. This CDR3 contains 17 residues. Losses at the gene ends were 6 bases for V and 9 bases for J; bases not matched to a gene: 15. The germline gives CDR1 SNHLY, CDR2 FYNNEI. DNA for the CDR3: TGTGCCAGCAGGGGGGGACTAGCGGGTAATTCAGGTGGTGAGCAGTTCTTC. As protein: CASRGGLAGNSGGEQFF. Filled out from reference TRBV2 and TRBJ2-1, the complete variable domain reads EPEVTQTPSHQVTQMGQEVILRCVPISNHLYFYWYRQILGQKVEFLVSFYNNEISEKSEIFDDQFSVERPDGSNFTLKIRSTKLEDSAMYFCASRGGLAGNSGGEQFFGPGTRLTVL.

This clonotype was seen ten or more times. The chain employs TRBV7-3 and TRBJ2-7; 8 bases align to TRBD2. CDR1 and CDR2 (germline): SGHTA, FQGTGA. V shed 2 bases and J 6 bases; nucleotides not matched to a gene: 12. This CDR3 has 16 amino acids. The CDR3 bases are TGTGCCAGCAGCTTAGAACAAGCAACCGGGACTAGCGAGCAGTACTTC. It encodes CASSLEQATGTSEQYF.

This clonotype was seen ten or more times. The chain is built from TRBV18 and TRBJ2-5; D remains unclear. The germline CDR1 and CDR2 sequences are KGHSH and LQKENI. This CDR3 contains 12 residues. With 4 bases removed from V and 5 bases from J, the gap between germline ends came to 8 bases. The DNA of the CDR3 is TGTGCCAGCTCACTTGGGTTTGAGACCCAGTACTTC. Its translation is CASSLGFETQYF.

This clonotype was found many times. The chain combines TRBV20-1 with TRBJ1-1, with TRBD1 identical over 9 bases. Germline V gives CDR1 DFQATT, CDR2 SNEGSKA (reference sequence). The ends lost 6 bases at V and 4 bases at J; junction bases unmatched: 6. The CDR3 runs to 13 residues. The CDR3 loop is CSAKTDRGTEAFF. CDR3 in DNA: TGCAGTGCCAAGACGGACAGGGGCACTGAAGCTTTCTTT.

This clonotype has at least ten counts. The chain joins TRBV2 to TRBJ2-7; D not resolved. V gave up 1 base and J gave up 6 bases, with 19 bases separating them. The germline V gene encodes CDR1 SNHLY and CDR2 FYNNEI. This CDR3 is 16 amino acids long. The CDR3 sequence is CASSEDLGRPASEQYF. The CDR3 DNA reads TGTGCCAGCAGTGAAGACCTGGGCAGGCCAGCCTCCGAGCAGTACTTC.

Many counts were recorded for this clonotype. The V and J genes are TRBV27 and TRBJ2-1; D remains unclear. The CDR3 is 12 amino acids. The germline CDR1 and CDR2 sequences are MNHEY and SMNVEV (reference sequence). V was trimmed by 4 bases and J by 14 bases, leaving 15 bases between them. The CDR3 nucleotides are TGTGCCAGCAGTTCCCAGAGTGTGGTGGAGTTCTTC. Protein: CASSSQSVVEFF.

Concerning this clonotype: One base away lies a much larger clone, so this may be a sequencing read error. The chain joins TRBV6-4 to TRBJ1-1, with TRBD1 as a possible D gene (6 bases). CDR1 and CDR2 from the germline V gene are MRHNA and SNTAGT. This CDR3 comprises 15 residues. The CDR3 region is CASSYSGAENTKAFF. In nucleotides, the CDR3 is TGTGCCAGCAGTTACTCGGGGGCGGAGAACACTAAAGCTTTCTTT.

This clonotype occurred many times. CDR3 protein: CASSLAPTALGNTIYF. CDR3 nucleotides: TGTGCCAGCAGCTTAGCCCCTACAGCCTTAGGAAACACCATATATTTT. The V gene is TRBV7-8, the J gene TRBJ1-3; no clear D gene. The CDR3 sequence is 16 residues long. Per the germline V gene, CDR1 is SGHVS and CDR2 is FQNEAQ. Trimming cost V 0 bases and J 4 bases, with 13 bases left between them.

This clonotype has a count of ten or more. The J gene is TRBJ2-3, the V gene TRBV4-1, with TRBD2 matching 13 bases. Germline assignment: CDR1 MGHRA and CDR2 YSYEKL. CDR3 length: 15 residues. Losses at the gene ends were 4 bases for V and 6 bases for J; bases not matched to a gene: 4. CDR3 sequence reads: CASSRQTSGRDTQYF. For the CDR3, the DNA is TGCGCCAGCAGCCGCCAGACTAGCGGGAGGGATACGCAGTATTTT.

This clonotype was counted at least ten times. The CDR3: CASSLVTSGRAYEQYF. CDR3 DNA: TGTGCCAGCAGTTTAGTTACTAGCGGGAGGGCGTACGAGCAGTACTTC. This sequence joins TRBV12-3 or TRBV12-4 and TRBJ2-7, with TRBD2 matching 13 bases. Unmatched junction bases numbered 4, after V lost 1 base and J lost 4 bases. The length of the CDR3 is 16 residues.

This clonotype was seen only a few times. CDR3 in amino acids: CASSPSGRGTGELFF. CDR3 nucleotides: TGTGCCAGCAGCCCTAGCGGGAGAGGCACCGGGGAGCTGTTTTTT. The J gene is TRBJ2-2, the V gene TRBV7-9, with TRBD2 identical over 10 bases. The CDR3 totals 15 residues. V trimming: 5 bases; J trimming: 4 bases; junction bases outside the gene matches: 4. The germline V gene has CDR1 SEHNR and CDR2 FQNEAQ (reference sequence). Full variable domain (outside the CDR3, taken from reference TRBV7-9 and TRBJ2-2): DTGVSQNPRHKITKRGQNVTFRCDPISEHNRLYWYRQTLGQGPEFLTYFQNEAQLEKSRLLSDRFSAERPKGSFSTLEIQRTEQGDSAMYLCASSPSGRGTGELFFGEGSRLTVL.

V gene TRBV20-1 combines with J gene TRBJ2-7, with a possible D match to TRBD1 (6 bases). The germline V gene encodes CDR1 DFQATT and CDR2 SNEGSKA (reference sequence). This CDR3 has 15 amino acids. V shed 5 bases and J shed 0 bases, with 17 bases lying between them. The CDR3 reads CSAESRTASSYEQYF. CDR3 nucleotides: TGCAGTGCTGAGTCTAGGACAGCGAGCTCCTACGAGCAGTACTTC.

Only a few counts were recorded for this clonotype. This chain connects TRBV7-2 to TRBJ2-1; 7 positions match TRBD1. The CDR3 sequence is 15 residues long. V was clipped by 5 bases and J by 8 bases; unmatched bases: 12. Germline values: CDR1 SGHTA, CDR2 FQGNSA. CDR3 nucleotide sequence: TGTGCCAGCAGCCCAGACCCGACAGGGTTAGATGAGCAGTTCTTC. This codes for CASSPDPTGLDEQFF.

The chain links TRBV7-2 to TRBJ2-7, with TRBD2 matching 7 bases. The CDR3 loop spans 16 amino acids. The germline gives CDR1 SGHTA, CDR2 FQGNSA. The V gene end was trimmed by 1 base and the J gene end by 5 bases; junction bases not matched to a gene: 11. CDR3 DNA sequence: TGTGCCAGCAGCTTAGGGTACGGGGGGTTAGTCCACGAGCAGTACTTC. Protein sequence: CASSLGYGGLVHEQYF.

CDR3 protein: CASSTGQGFPLEAQHF. CDR3 coding DNA: TGTGCCAGCAGCACCGGACAGGGTTTCCCCCTGGAGGCCCAGCATTTT. This sequence joins TRBV7-2 and TRBJ1-5; TRBD1 matches 8 bases. V lost 5 bases, J lost 11 bases, and 17 bases stayed unmatched. This CDR3 has 16 residues. Germline CDR1 SGHTA, CDR2 FQGNSA.

The sample holds many counts of this clonotype. The chain has TRBV18 and TRBJ2-4, with no clear D. Trimming removed 2 bases at V and 5 bases at J, with 1 base between. CDR3 length: 11 amino acids. Germline assignment: CDR1 KGHSH and CDR2 LQKENI. The CDR3 nucleotides are TGTGCCAGCTCACCAGAAAACATTCAGTACTTC. Translation: CASSPENIQYF.

This clonotype was counted ten times or more. The chain couples TRBV30 to TRBJ1-1; D not certain. The CDR3 has 13 amino acids. Germline V CDR1 and CDR2: GTSNPN, SVGIG (reference sequence). The V gene lost 5 bases and the J gene lost 1 base, with 11 bases spanning the gap. In DNA, the CDR3 is TGTGCCTGGGACTCTTACGAGAACACTGAAGCTTTCTTT. This sequence encodes CAWDSYENTEAFF.

This clonotype has a count of ten or more. This chain joins TRBV19 and TRBJ2-7; D possibly corresponds to TRBD1 (6 bases). Germline loops: CDR1 LNHDA, CDR2 SQIVND (reference sequence). This CDR3 has 13 residues. V was cut by 4 bases and J by 1 base, with 8 bases left in between. CDR3 DNA sequence: TGTGCCAGTAGTAACGGACAGTCCTACGAGCAGTACTTC. Protein: CASSNGQSYEQYF.

The chain carries TRBV5-6 and TRBJ2-7, with 7 positions matching TRBD2. V gave up 2 bases and J gave up 4 bases; unmatched junction bases: 9. The CDR3 runs to 15 residues. Per germline, CDR1 SGHDT and CDR2 YYEEEE. CDR3 in DNA: TGTGCCAGCAGCTTCCTTGCGGGAGTTTTATACGAGCAGTACTTC. This encodes CASSFLAGVLYEQYF.

The V gene is TRBV6-5, the J gene TRBJ2-3; 7 bases map to TRBD1. Per the germline V gene, CDR1 is MNHEY and CDR2 is SVGAGI. Trimming removed 3 bases from V and 2 bases from J; junction bases left unmatched: 2. The CDR3 loop spans 14 amino acids. The CDR3, as DNA: TGTGCCAGCAGTTATGACAGGGCCACAGATACGCAGTATTTT. Translated, it gives CASSYDRATDTQYF.

This clonotype appeared many times. The rearrangement links TRBV27 to TRBJ1-1, with D unresolved. From germline, CDR1 is MNHEY and CDR2 SMNVEV (reference sequence). This CDR3 is 16 amino acids long. The V gene lost 5 bases and the J gene lost 3 bases, with 19 bases spanning the gap. CDR3 in amino acids: CASSPQVRTRYTEAFF. DNA for the CDR3: TGTGCCAGCAGTCCCCAAGTCAGGACCAGATACACTGAAGCTTTCTTT.

This clonotype has ten or more counts. The chain combines TRBV13 with TRBJ1-6, with 10 positions matching TRBD1. Germline-derived CDR1 and CDR2 are PRHDT and FYEKMQ (reference sequence). V lost 8 bases, J lost 8 bases, and 0 bases stayed unmatched. The CDR3 covers 12 residues. The CDR3 DNA reads TGTGCCAGCGGGACAGGGGATTCACCCCTCCACTTT. It encodes CASGTGDSPLHF.

J is TRBJ2-2 and V is TRBV30; D may correspond to TRBD1 or TRBD2 (5 bases each). Germline CDR1 reads GTSNPN; CDR2 reads SVGIG (reference sequence). The V end lost 3 bases, the J end lost 0 bases, and 17 bases lay between the germline ends. This CDR3 contains 17 residues. The CDR3 region is CAWSPASGAANTGELFF. Written as DNA, the CDR3 is TGTGCCTGGAGCCCTGCCTCCGGGGCTGCGAACACCGGGGAGCTGTTTTTT.